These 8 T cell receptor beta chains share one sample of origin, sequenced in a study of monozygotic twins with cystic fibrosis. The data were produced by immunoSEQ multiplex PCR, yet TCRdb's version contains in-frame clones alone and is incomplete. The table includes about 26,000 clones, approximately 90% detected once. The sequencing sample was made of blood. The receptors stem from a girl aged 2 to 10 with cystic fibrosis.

The CDR3 nucleotides are TGTGCCAGCAGCTTGGGGACACGGGCAGCCTACGAGCAGTACTTC. Amino acid sequence: CASSLGTRAAYEQYF. The rearrangement joins TRBV5-8 to TRBJ2-7; D possibly corresponds to TRBD1 (5 bases). This CDR3 region has 15 residues. V lost 0 bases and J 2 bases, leaving 12 bases between the germline ends. Germline assignment: CDR1 SGHTS and CDR2 YDEGEE.

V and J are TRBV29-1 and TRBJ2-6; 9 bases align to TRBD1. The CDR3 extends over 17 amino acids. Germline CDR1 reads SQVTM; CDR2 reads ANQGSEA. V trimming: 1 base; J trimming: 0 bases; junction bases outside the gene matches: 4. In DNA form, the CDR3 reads TGCAGCGTTGAAGCCGGGACAGGGATCTCTGGGGCCAACGTCCTGACTTTC. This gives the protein CSVEAGTGISGANVLTF.

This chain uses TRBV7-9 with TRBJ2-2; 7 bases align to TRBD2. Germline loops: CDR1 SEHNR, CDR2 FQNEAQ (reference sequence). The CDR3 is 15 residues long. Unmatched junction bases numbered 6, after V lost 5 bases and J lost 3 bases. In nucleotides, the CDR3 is TGTGCCAGCAGCCTACTAGCGATTTACACCGGGGAGCTGTTTTTT. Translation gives CASSLLAIYTGELFF.

In DNA, the CDR3 is TGCGCCAGCAGCCAGCCCTGGACAGCAACTAATGAAAAACTGTTTTTT. Protein: CASSQPWTATNEKLFF. The V call is TRBV4-1, the J call TRBJ1-4, with a possible D match to TRBD1 (6 bases). Germline V gives CDR1 MGHRA, CDR2 YSYEKL. This CDR3 is 16 amino acids long. The ends were cut back, 3 bases at V and 0 bases at J, with 11 bases in the middle.

The CDR3, as DNA: TGCGCCAGCAGCCTCATTTTGCGGGGGGGCAGTACAGATACGCAGTATTTT. It yields the protein CASSLILRGGSTDTQYF. The chain uses TRBV5-1 and TRBJ2-3, with 9 bases that match TRBD2. V dropped 4 bases and J dropped 3; count of bases not matched to a gene: 12. The length of the CDR3 is 17 residues. Germline V gene lookup returns CDR1 SGHRS and CDR2 YFSETQ.

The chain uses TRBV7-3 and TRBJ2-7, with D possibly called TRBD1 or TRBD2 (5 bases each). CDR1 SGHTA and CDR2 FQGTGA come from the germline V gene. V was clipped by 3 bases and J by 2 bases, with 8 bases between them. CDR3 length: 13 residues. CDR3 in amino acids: CASSLGTAYEQYF. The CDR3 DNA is TGTGCCAGCAGCTTGGGGACCGCCTACGAGCAGTACTTC.

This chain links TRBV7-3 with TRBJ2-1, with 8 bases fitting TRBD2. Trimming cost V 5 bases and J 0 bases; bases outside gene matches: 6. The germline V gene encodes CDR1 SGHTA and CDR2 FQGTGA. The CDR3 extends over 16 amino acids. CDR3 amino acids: CASSRTSGSSYNEQFF. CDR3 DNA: TGTGCCAGCAGCCGCACCAGCGGGAGCTCCTACAATGAGCAGTTCTTC. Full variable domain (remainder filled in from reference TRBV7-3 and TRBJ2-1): GAGVSQTPSNKVTEKGKYVELRCDPISGHTALYWYRQSLGQGPEFLIYFQGTGAADDSGLPNDRFFAVRPEGSVSTLKIQRTERGDSAVYLCASSRTSGSSYNEQFFGPGTRLTVL.

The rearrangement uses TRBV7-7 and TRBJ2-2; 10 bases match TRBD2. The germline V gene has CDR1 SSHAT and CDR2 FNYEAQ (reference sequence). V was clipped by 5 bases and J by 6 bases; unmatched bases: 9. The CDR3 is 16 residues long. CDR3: CASSPGGLALAGELFF. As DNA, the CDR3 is TGTGCCAGCAGCCCTGGGGGACTAGCGCTTGCCGGGGAGCTGTTTTTT.